This entry lists 27 T cell receptor beta chains sequenced from one sample in a study of blood T cells in healthy people across ages. A second PCR, run for about 6 to 11 cycles, used a sample-barcoded 5' primer plus a J-beta primer mix. Via MiXCR, TCRdb re-called the 5' RACE reads, giving one row per CDR3 protein. The sample has 600,000 to 850,000 distinct CDR3 sequences, approximately 25% seen once. This same sample was also part of a study on T cells of mothers and their children.

Sequenced sample: blood. The origin of the receptors is a boy between 10 and 17 years old in good health.

The sample holds a few counts of this clonotype. No conserved phenylalanine or tryptophan is present at the end of the CDR3, so a read error is the likely explanation. The genes are TRBV29-1 and TRBJ2-5; 7 bases align to TRBD1. Germline loops: CDR1 SQVTM, CDR2 ANQGSEA. This CDR3 is built from 12 residues. Trimming cost V 8 bases and J 5 bases; bases outside gene matches: 8. As DNA, the CDR3 is TGCAGCTACATGACAGGGATGGAGACCCAGTACCTC. It translates to CSYMTGMETQYL.

J is TRBJ1-3 and V is TRBV20-1; maybe TRBD1 (5 bases). The CDR3 runs to 15 residues. Germline CDR1 is DFQATT and CDR2 is SNEGSKA (reference sequence). The V and J ends lost 0 bases and 2 bases respectively, with 11 bases between them. The CDR3, as DNA: TGCAGTGCTAGAGATTGGCAGGGAACTGGAAACACCATATATTTT. Translating it yields CSARDWQGTGNTIYF.

This clonotype came up a few times. V usage is TRBV3-1 and J usage is TRBJ2-5; D unresolved. The V gene lost 7 bases and the J gene lost 0 bases, with 6 bases spanning the gap. Germline V gene sequence: CDR1 LGHDT, CDR2 YNNKEL (reference sequence). This CDR3 region has 12 residues. Written as DNA, the CDR3 is TGTGCCAGCATTTCGTACCAAGAGACCCAGTACTTC. Translated: CASISYQETQYF.

This clonotype was recorded a few times. The chain has TRBV24-1 and TRBJ2-2; TRBD1 agrees at 10 bases. This CDR3 is built from 15 residues. Per germline, CDR1 KGHDR and CDR2 SFDVKD. Trimming cost V 4 bases and J 6 bases; bases outside gene matches: 4. The CDR3 loop reads CATSDGQGGPGELFF. The CDR3 DNA follows: TGTGCCACCAGTGACGGACAGGGGGGGCCCGGGGAGCTGTTTTTT.

V usage is TRBV3-1 and J usage is TRBJ1-1; D is unresolved. The CDR3 covers 14 residues. Trimming took 0 bases from V and 6 from J, leaving 11 bases between them. CDR1 LGHDT and CDR2 YNNKEL come from the germline V gene (reference sequence). CDR3 protein: CASSQEGIGPEAFF. CDR3 DNA sequence: TGTGCCAGCAGCCAAGAAGGTATCGGGCCTGAAGCTTTCTTT. Supplemented by reference TRBV3-1 and TRBJ1-1, the full variable domain reads DTAVSQTPKYLVTQMGNDKSIKCEQNLGHDTMYWYKQDSKKFLKIMFSYNNKELIINETVPNRFSPKSPDKAHLNLHINSLELGDSAVYFCASSQEGIGPEAFFGQGTRLTVV.

This chain joins TRBV12-3 or TRBV12-4 and TRBJ1-1; D call uncertain. The CDR3 has 13 amino acids. Trimming stripped 6 bases from V and 6 bases from J, with 14 bases between. The CDR3 protein is CASSQILGSEAFF. CDR3 DNA: TGTGCCAGCAGCCAGATACTGGGTTCTGAAGCTTTCTTT.

The chain recombines TRBV19 with TRBJ1-4, with 9 bases identical to TRBD1. V shed 7 bases and J 7 bases; nucleotides not matched to a gene: 4. The CDR3 has 13 residues. Germline CDR1 and CDR2: LNHDA and SQIVND (reference sequence). The CDR3 bases are TGTGCCAGTATGGGGACAGGGAGTGAAAAACTGTTTTTT. Its translation is CASMGTGSEKLFF.

This clonotype was seen a handful of times. The chain combines TRBV6-1 with TRBJ2-5; 9 nucleotides agree with TRBD1. The end of the DNA aligns better with TRBJ2-1, so the J call may be wrong. The CDR3 runs 15 residues. Germline V lookup: CDR1 MNHNS, CDR2 SASEGT. The CDR3 sequence: CASSVEDRGWNEQFF. The CDR3 DNA reads TGTGCCAGCAGTGTTGAGGACAGGGGATGGAATGAGCAGTTCTTC.

This clonotype was seen more than once but under ten times. V and J are TRBV20-1 and TRBJ2-2; 10 nucleotides align to TRBD2. This CDR3 comprises 14 residues. Per the germline V gene, CDR1 is DFQATT and CDR2 is SNEGSKA (reference sequence). Trimming at V came to 6 bases and at J to 5 bases, leaving 6 bases not matched to a gene. The CDR3 loop is CSAKPSGSTGELFF. In nucleotides, the CDR3 is TGCAGTGCGAAACCTAGCGGGAGTACCGGGGAGCTGTTTTTT.

This clonotype was observed a few times. The chain has TRBV12-3 or TRBV12-4 and TRBJ2-3, with D unresolved. The CDR3 runs to 16 residues. V lost 2 bases and J lost 2, with 14 bases in between. In DNA, the CDR3 is TGTGCCAGCAGTTTAATCCTAGATCGAAACACAGATACGCAGTATTTT. It codes for CASSLILDRNTDTQYF.

V usage is TRBV25-1 and J usage is TRBJ1-2; 8 positions match TRBD1. CDR1 is MGHDK and CDR2 is SYGVNS in the germline V gene. The CDR3 totals 13 residues. V lost 6 bases and J lost 6; bases outside the gene matches: 6. The CDR3 sequence is CASRGQGGNGYTF. In DNA form, the CDR3 reads TGTGCCAGCAGAGGACAGGGCGGGAATGGCTACACCTTC.

V and J are TRBV7-9 and TRBJ2-1, with D possibly being TRBD2 (6 bases). The CDR3 spans 15 residues. V was cut by 5 bases and J by 4 bases, with 15 bases left in between. Germline V gene sequence: CDR1 SEHNR, CDR2 FQNEAQ (reference sequence). CDR3 amino acids: CASSKRRDFYNEQFF. As DNA, the CDR3 is TGTGCCAGCAGCAAAAGGCGGGACTTTTACAATGAGCAGTTCTTC.

This clonotype was seen only a few times. V and J are TRBV4-2 and TRBJ2-7; 8 bases are shared with TRBD1. CDR3 length: 15 amino acids. V lost 0 bases, J lost 6 bases, and 7 bases stayed unmatched. The germline V gene encodes CDR1 LGHNA and CDR2 YNFKEQ. This CDR3 is CASSQDIRTGSEQYF. The CDR3 DNA reads as TGTGCCAGCAGCCAAGACATCCGGACAGGGTCCGAGCAGTACTTC.

This clonotype has a handful of counts. This rearrangement joins TRBV28 to TRBJ1-5; a possible D gene is TRBD1 (5 bases). Trimming took 7 bases from V and 0 from J, leaving 16 bases between them. The germline gives CDR1 MDHEN, CDR2 SYDVKM. CDR3 length: 16 amino acids. The CDR3 DNA sequence: TGTGCCAGCACCCCCGACAGCGGTGATAGCAATCAGCCCCAGCATTTT. Protein product: CASTPDSGDSNQPQHF. The full variable domain, with the rest looked up from reference TRBV28 and TRBJ1-5, is DVKVTQSSRYLVKRTGEKVFLECVQDMDHENMFWYRQDPGLGLRLIYFSYDVKMKEKGDIPEGYSVSREKKERFSLILESASTNQTSMYLCASTPDSGDSNQPQHFGDGTRLSIL.

The chain uses TRBV20-1 and TRBJ2-5, with D tentatively TRBD2 (6 bases). The tail of the sequence fits TRBJ2-1 better, so the J call may be wrong. The CDR3 is 13 residues long. Per germline, CDR1 DFQATT and CDR2 SNEGSKA (reference sequence). This chain's CDR3 is CSAREGKDNEQFF. For the CDR3, the DNA is TGCAGTGCTAGGGAGGGGAAAGACAATGAGCAGTTCTTC.

This clonotype was recorded a few times. Sequence at one end of the junction differs from germline and may be a read error. The chain links TRBV12-3 or TRBV12-4 to TRBJ2-7; a weak D match, TRBD2 (6 bases). This CDR3 is built from 14 residues. Here the CDR3 reads CASSLASESYGQYF. In DNA, the CDR3 is TGTGCCAGCAGTTTGGCTAGCGAGTCCTACGGGCAGTACTTC.

The table lists this clonotype with a few counts. The chain has TRBV28 and TRBJ2-5, with 9 bases aligning to TRBD1. CDR1 is MDHEN, CDR2 SYDVKM, per germline. V shed 5 bases, J shed 4 bases, and the junction held 5 bases outside the gene matches. This CDR3 has 14 amino acids. CDR3 in DNA: TGTGCCAGCAGTGGGACGGACAGGGGAGAGACCCAGTACTTC. Amino acid sequence: CASSGTDRGETQYF. Variable domain in full (rest from reference TRBV28 and TRBJ2-5): DVKVTQSSRYLVKRTGEKVFLECVQDMDHENMFWYRQDPGLGLRLIYFSYDVKMKEKGDIPEGYSVSREKKERFSLILESASTNQTSMYLCASSGTDRGETQYFGPGTRLLVL.

This chain links TRBV20-1 with TRBJ2-5; D is unresolved. Per germline, CDR1 DFQATT and CDR2 SNEGSKA (reference sequence). The CDR3 is 12 amino acids. With 6 bases removed from V and 5 bases from J, the gap between germline ends came to 13 bases. The CDR3 region has the DNA TGCAGTGCCGCGACCAACGCTGAGACCCAGTACTTC. It is translated as CSAATNAETQYF.

Worth noting for this clonotype: An end of the junction does not agree with germline; a read error may underlie this. The V call is TRBV6-1, the J call TRBJ2-7, with TRBD1 identical over 7 bases. The CDR3 covers 14 residues. CDR1 MNHNS and CDR2 SASEGT come from the germline V gene. For the CDR3, the DNA is TGTACCAGCAGTGGAGTCAGGGGGACCTACGAGCAGTACTTC. Its translation: CTSSGVRGTYEQYF.

This clonotype appeared a few times. The V call is TRBV20-1, the J call TRBJ2-1, with a possible D match to TRBD2 (6 bases). From germline, CDR1 is DFQATT and CDR2 SNEGSKA (reference sequence). The CDR3 spans 14 residues. Between the trimmed V and J ends, which lost 5 bases and 0 bases, there was a span of 11 bases. The CDR3 sequence is CSALTRPSYNEQFF. As DNA, the CDR3 is TGCAGTGCTTTGACTAGGCCCTCCTACAATGAGCAGTTCTTC.

V gene TRBV7-3 combines with J gene TRBJ2-5, with 9 bases lining up with TRBD2. The DNA matches TRBJ2-1 better at its end, which makes the J call doubtful. The CDR3 covers 15 residues. CDR1 and CDR2 from the germline V gene are SGHTA and FQGTGA. CDR3 amino acids: CASSLGTSLSAEQFF. The CDR3 DNA sequence: TGTGCCAGCAGCTTAGGGACTAGCCTCTCGGCTGAGCAGTTCTTC.

This chain uses TRBV7-3 with TRBJ1-2; TRBD1 matches 7 bases. The length of the CDR3 is 15 residues. V was pared by 6 bases and J by 3 bases, with 10 bases of the junction left unmatched. The germline gives CDR1 SGHTA, CDR2 FQGTGA. The CDR3 region is CASSPDPGGYYGYTF. The CDR3 DNA reads as TGTGCCAGCAGTCCCGACCCAGGGGGATACTATGGCTACACCTTC.

This clonotype was observed a handful of times. V and J are TRBV10-3 and TRBJ2-5; possible D gene TRBD2, 6 bases. The J call could be wrong; TRBJ2-7 is a better fit for the DNA end. CDR1 and CDR2 (germline): ENHRY, SYGVKD. The CDR3 runs 12 residues. The CDR3 nucleotides are TGTGCCATCAGTGAAAGGGGAGGCGAGCAGTACTTC. This codes for CAISERGGEQYF.

This chain joins TRBV12-3 or TRBV12-4 and TRBJ2-4; D ambiguous. Trimming removed 6 bases at V and 0 bases at J, with 12 bases between. The CDR3 sequence is 15 residues long. DNA for the CDR3: TGTGCCAGCAGGTCGGCGGACCAAGCCAAAAACATTCAGTACTTC. Translated, it gives CASRSADQAKNIQYF.

This clonotype has just a few counts. This sequence joins TRBV27 and TRBJ1-5; D may be TRBD1 (5 bases). This CDR3 has 17 residues. CDR1 is MNHEY and CDR2 is SMNVEV in the germline V gene (reference sequence). V shed 1 base and J shed 6 bases, with 19 bases lying between them. The CDR3 here is CASSLFPPGDVPQPQHF. The CDR3 nucleotides read TGTGCCAGCAGTTTATTCCCTCCCGGGGACGTTCCTCAGCCCCAGCATTTT.

The chain employs TRBV4-2 and TRBJ1-2, with D perhaps TRBD1 (5 bases). The CDR3 loop spans 13 amino acids. Germline V CDR1 and CDR2: LGHNA, YNFKEQ. V gave up 7 bases and J gave up 10 bases, with 19 bases separating them. This CDR3 reads CASNAGRGDDYTF. The CDR3 DNA sequence: TGTGCCAGCAACGCAGGGCGGGGAGATGACTACACCTTC.

This clonotype appeared a few times. The chain uses TRBV12-3 or TRBV12-4 and TRBJ2-7; D not resolved. This CDR3 spans 11 amino acids. Between the trimmed V and J ends, which lost 6 bases and 5 bases, there was a span of 8 bases. The CDR3 here is CASRNGDEQYF. For the CDR3, the DNA is TGTGCCAGCAGAAATGGGGACGAGCAGTACTTC.